This note documents a single T cell receptor (beta chain) sequence. Its matching antigen is unknown. Between the trimmed V and J ends, which lost 0 bases and 2 bases, there was a span of 2 bases. The CDR3 has 13 residues. The germline V gene encodes CDR1 LNHNV and CDR2 YYDKDF (reference sequence). The assay used deep level. Only in-frame clones appear in the TCRdb table, and some are missing; sequencing was by immunoSEQ multiplex PCR. The sample records roughly 500,000 clones, about four fifths being singletons. This record comes from a study of shared clonotypes between healthy human individuals. Findings and caveats of the study: Sequencing depth was expected to influence donor clonotype sharing. Blood was the sole source, and tissue repertoires probably differ.

Sequenced sample: PBMCs. The sequence derives from a woman aged 40 to 55 in good health. Some clones in this sample may be carry-over from other donors' samples. The rearrangement uses TRBV15 and TRBJ1-3; D not resolved. The CDR3 DNA sequence: TGTGCCACCAGCAGAGATCCTGGAAACACCATATATTTT. Amino acid sequence: CATSRDPGNTIYF.